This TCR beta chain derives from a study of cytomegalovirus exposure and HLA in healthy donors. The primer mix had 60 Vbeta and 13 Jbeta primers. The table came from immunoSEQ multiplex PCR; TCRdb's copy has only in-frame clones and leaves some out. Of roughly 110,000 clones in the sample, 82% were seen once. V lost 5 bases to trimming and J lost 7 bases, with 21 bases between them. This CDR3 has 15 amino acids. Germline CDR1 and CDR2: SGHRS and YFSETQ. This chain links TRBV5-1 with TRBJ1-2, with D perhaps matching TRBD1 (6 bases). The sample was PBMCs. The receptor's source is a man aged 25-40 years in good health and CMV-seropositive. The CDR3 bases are TGCGCCAGCAGACCAGGCCAGGGCCAACAGGGTGGCTACACCTTC. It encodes CASRPGQGQQGGYTF.